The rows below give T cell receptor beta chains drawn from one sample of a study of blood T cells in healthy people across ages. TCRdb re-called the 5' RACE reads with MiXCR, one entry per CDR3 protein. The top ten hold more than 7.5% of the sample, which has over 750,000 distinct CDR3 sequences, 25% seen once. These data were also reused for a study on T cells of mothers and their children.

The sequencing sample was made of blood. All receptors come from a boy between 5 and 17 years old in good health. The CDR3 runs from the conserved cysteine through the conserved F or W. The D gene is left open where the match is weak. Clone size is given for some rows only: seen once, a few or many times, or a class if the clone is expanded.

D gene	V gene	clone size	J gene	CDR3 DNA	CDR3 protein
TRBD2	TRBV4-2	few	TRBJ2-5	TGTGCCAGCAGCCAATCAGCGGGGACCCAAGAGACCCAGTACTTC	CASSQSAGTQETQYF
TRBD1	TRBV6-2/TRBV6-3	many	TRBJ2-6	TGTGCCAGCAGTTCAGGGGGCTCTGGGGCCAACGTCCTGACTTTC	CASSSGGSGANVLTF
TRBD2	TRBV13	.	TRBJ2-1	TGTGCCAGCAAGGGCCCTTTTGGGGAGCGGGAGGGACCCTACAATGAGCAGTTCTTC	CASKGPFGEREGPYNEQFF
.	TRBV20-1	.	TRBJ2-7	TGCAGTGCTAGAGACCACTGGAGGGCCCCCTACGAGCAGTACTTC	CSARDHWRAPYEQYF
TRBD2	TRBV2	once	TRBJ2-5	TGTGCCAGCCTTGTTTTATCGGGGGGGATACAAGAGACCCAGTACTTC	CASLVLSGGIQETQYF
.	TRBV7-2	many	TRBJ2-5	TGTGCCAGCAGCTTAAAGGGTCCCGAGACCCAGTACTTC	CASSLKGPETQYF
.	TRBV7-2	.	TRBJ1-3	TGTGCCAGCAGCCTCACGTGGGGTGCTGGAAACACCATATATTTT	CASSLTWGAGNTIYF
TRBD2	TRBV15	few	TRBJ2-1	TGTGCCACCAGCAGGGGGGCTAGCGGGAGCCTTAATGAGCAGTTCTTC	CATSRGASGSLNEQFF
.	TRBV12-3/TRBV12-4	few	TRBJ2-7	TGTGCCAGCAGTTTAGGTGCAGGGTTGAGCCACGAGCAGTACTTC	CASSLGAGLSHEQYF
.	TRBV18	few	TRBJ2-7	TGTGCCAGCTCACCACCGACGGTTTCCTACGAGCAGTACTTC	CASSPPTVSYEQYF
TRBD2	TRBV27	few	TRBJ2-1	TGTGCCAGCAGGCCCGGACTAGCCCACTACAATGAGCAGTTCTTC	CASRPGLAHYNEQFF
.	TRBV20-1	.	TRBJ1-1	TGCAGTGCTACGGTCCGGGACACTGAAGCTTTCTTT	CSATVRDTEAFF
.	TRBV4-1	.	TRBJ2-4	TGCGCCAGCAGCCCGATGGGAGGCGGGGTAAAAAACATTCAGTACTTC	CASSPMGGGVKNIQYF
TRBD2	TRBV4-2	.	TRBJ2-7	TGTGCCAGCAGCGCCGGGGGGGCAAAGGGCTCCTACGAGCAGTGCTTC	CASSAGGAKGSYEQCF
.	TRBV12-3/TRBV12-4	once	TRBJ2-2	TGTGCCAGCACCCCGAGGGGGGCGCGTAGTACCGGGGAGCTGTTTTTT	CASTPRGARSTGELFF
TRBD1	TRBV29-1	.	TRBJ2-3	TGCAGCGTTGAAACGGGACAGGGGGCAGAAGATACGCAGTATTTT	CSVETGQGAEDTQYF
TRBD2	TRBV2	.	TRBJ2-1	TGTGCCAGCAGTGATGCGGGAGGGCCGCCCAATGAGCAGTTCTTC	CASSDAGGPPNEQFF
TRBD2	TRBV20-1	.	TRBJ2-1	TGCAGTGCTAGTTTACCGGGACTAGCCTTCAACAATGAGCAGTTCTTC	CSASLPGLAFNNEQFF
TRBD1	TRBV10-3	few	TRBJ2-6	TGTGCCATCAGTCTACGGGACAGCGTAACTTCTGGGGCCAACGTCCTGACTTTC	CAISLRDSVTSGANVLTF
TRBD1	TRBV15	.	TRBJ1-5	TGTGCCACCAGCAGAAATGGACAGGGCCATCAGCCCCAGCATTTT	CATSRNGQGHQPQHF
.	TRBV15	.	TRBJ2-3	TGTGCCACCAGCAGAGAGTGGGAATGGGGCACAGATACGCAGTATTTT	CATSREWEWGTDTQYF
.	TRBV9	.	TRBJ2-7	TGTGCCAGCAGCGTAGACCACTTCTACGAGCAGTACTTC	CASSVDHFYEQYF
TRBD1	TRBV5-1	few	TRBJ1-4	TGCGCCGGCAGCTTGATCGGGACAGGGGATGAAAAACTGTTTTTT	CAGSLIGTGDEKLFF
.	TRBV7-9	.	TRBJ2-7	TGTGCCAGCAGCCCGACAGGGAGGAACTCCTACGAGCAGTACTTC	CASSPTGRNSYEQYF
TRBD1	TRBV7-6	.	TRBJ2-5	TGTGCCAGCAGCTTAGAGCCCGGGACAGGGTATCCTAGCGGACGCCAAGAGACCCAGTACTTC	CASSLEPGTGYPSGRQETQYF
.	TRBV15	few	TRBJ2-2	TGTGCCACCAGCAGGGTACCGGGGGCTACCGGGGAGCTGTTTTTT	CATSRVPGATGELFF
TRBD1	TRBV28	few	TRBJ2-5	TGTGCCAGCAGTTTATTCGGACAGGGGTACCAAGAGACCCAGTACTTC	CASSLFGQGYQETQYF
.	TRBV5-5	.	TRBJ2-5	TGTGCCAGCAGCCGATTGTACGCAGGTGGTGAGACCCAGTACTTC	CASSRLYAGGETQYF
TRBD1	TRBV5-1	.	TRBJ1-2	TGCGCCAGCAGCCCGGACAGGGCCTCTAACTATGGCTACACCTTC	CASSPDRASNYGYTF
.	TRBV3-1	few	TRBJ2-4	TGTGCCAGCAGCCAAAGTGTACCCTCTAACAAAAACATTCAGTACTTC	CASSQSVPSNKNIQYF
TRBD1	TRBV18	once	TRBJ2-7	TGTGCCAGCTCACCTGGACAGGGGGAGACCTACGAGCAGTACTTC	CASSPGQGETYEQYF